The TCR beta chain described here comes from a study of PD-L1 blockade in urothelial cancer. Per germline, CDR1 SGDLS and CDR2 YYNGEE. Germline trimming cut 6 bases from V and 3 bases from J; bases unmatched to any gene: 11. The CDR3 runs to 17 residues. The method was immunoSEQ multiplex PCR; TCRdb's version includes in-frame clones alone and lacks a portion of them. The sample has tens of thousands of clones; 80% to 90% are singletons. The TCR comes from a middle-aged man with urothelial cancer. J is TRBJ2-2 and V is TRBV9, with 10 bases lining up with TRBD2. Sequencing was performed on PBMCs, taken around atezolizumab (anti-PD-L1) treatment. The CDR3 is CASTLSSGSWDTGELFF. DNA of the CDR3: TGTGCCAGCACCTTATCTAGCGGGAGTTGGGACACCGGGGAGCTGTTTTTT.